This T cell receptor beta chain came from a study of cytomegalovirus exposure and HLA in healthy donors. Points from the study as a whole: In terms of immune exposure information, only CMV serostatus was available.

At collection, donors were nominally healthy, but unrecorded immune exposures were probable. This clone was observed a few times. Its antigen is as yet unknown. The V and J ends lost 3 bases and 9 bases respectively, with 16 bases between them. The germline V gene encodes CDR1 SGHRS and CDR2 YFSETQ. The CDR3 loop spans 15 amino acids. It was with 60 Vbeta and 13 Jbeta primers that the PCR ran. Sequencing was performed with immunoSEQ multiplex PCR; in TCRdb, only in-frame clones are kept and a portion is missing. Counted here are about 200,000 clones, 70% to 80% occurring once; the ten biggest clones make up about 4.6%.

Sequences were obtained from PBMCs. This chain links TRBV5-1 with TRBJ1-6; possibly TRBD1 for D (6 bases). This receptor was taken from a woman in her thirties in good health and CMV-seropositive. For the CDR3, the DNA is TGCGCCAGCAGCTCTTTACAGGGACGGGGTTCACCCCTCCACTTT. Protein product: CASSSLQGRGSPLHF.